The T cell receptor beta chain under discussion was sequenced for a study of identical twins. Points from the study as a whole: Models underestimated how often monozygotic twins shared out-of-frame TCR alpha. Researchers caution that invariant MAIT and iNKT cells could partly confound zero-insertion analyses.

A note on this clonotype: Its specificity is not known.

V dropped 5 bases and J dropped 11 bases, with 12 bases sitting between them. The CDR3 loop spans 11 amino acids. The germline V gene has CDR1 SGHNT and CDR2 YENEEA. TCRdb reanalysed the 5' RACE reads using MiXCR and keeps one entry per CDR3 protein. The sample has about 220,000 distinct CDR3 sequences; around 9.6% are singletons. What was sequenced was memory (CD45RO+) T cells sorted from blood. This TCR was sampled from a woman aged 18-30 years in good health. This chain uses TRBV11-3 with TRBJ1-1; D not certain. CDR3 nucleotide sequence: TGTGCCAGCAGCCGAACGGGAAGGGCTTTCTTT. Protein sequence: CASSRTGRAFF.